This entry is about one T cell receptor (beta chain). Its antigen is still unknown. The entry originates in a study of T cells expressing NK-cell markers. Study details: Eight donors were sequenced, of whom seven were HCMV-seropositive, while the remaining one was HCMV-seronegative.

Scientists made TCR beta cDNA using 5'RACE template switching with UMIs. Using the 5' RACE reads, TCRdb records one entry per CDR3 protein without DNA. Its table lists a few hundred thousand distinct CDR3 sequences. Regarding the study as a whole: Certain NKG2C+ T cell clones were expanded, and their HCMV specificity remained unclear.

The CDR3 loop spans 15 amino acids. Germline loops: CDR1 DFQATT, CDR2 SNEGSKA (reference sequence). This clonotype was obtained from a young man in good health. J is TRBJ1-5 and V is TRBV20-1; as DNA is missing, the TRBD1 call by TCRdb cannot be tested. The sample was blood T cells: a sorted CD56 or NKG2C T cell subset, CD4+ or CD8+ T cells, or bulk PBMC T cells (not recorded which). CDR3 protein: CSARIPGGSNQPQHF.